The 23 T cell receptor beta chains below all came from one sample that was sequenced in a study of blood T cell repertoires in COVID-19. The assay was immunoSEQ multiplex PCR, and TCRdb's table has in-frame clones only and misses some. The sample carries under 500,000 clones, nearly 90% recorded once. Source material: PBMCs or T cells enriched from blood (not recorded which). These TCRs come from a young woman with acute COVID-19.

This clone was observed a single time. The V gene is TRBV9, the J gene TRBJ2-1, with a tentative D call TRBD1 (5 bases). Per germline, CDR1 SGDLS and CDR2 YYNGEE. The CDR3 totals 13 residues. V lost 3 bases, J lost 10 bases, and 14 bases lay in between. The CDR3 nucleotides read TGTGCCAGCAGCGCTAATCCTAGGGGAGAGCAGTTCTTC. Residues: CASSANPRGEQFF.

J is TRBJ2-5 and V is TRBV28; D unresolved. The CDR3 has 12 amino acids. Per the germline V gene, CDR1 is MDHEN and CDR2 is SYDVKM. Between the trimmed V and J ends, which lost 5 bases and 4 bases, there was a span of 8 bases. CDR3 protein: CASSIPGETQYF. The CDR3 DNA follows: TGTGCCAGCAGTATCCCCGGAGAGACCCAGTACTTC.

The chain has TRBV7-2 and TRBJ2-1, with 8 bases that match TRBD2. Germline values: CDR1 SGHTA, CDR2 FQGNSA. The CDR3 covers 15 residues. Losses at the gene ends were 1 base for V and 2 bases for J; bases not matched to a gene: 1. CDR3 bases: TGTGCCAGCAGCTTAGATAGCGGGGCCTACAATGAGCAGTTCTTC. This sequence encodes CASSLDSGAYNEQFF.

The chain joins TRBV29-1 to TRBJ1-2; maybe TRBD1 (5 bases). This CDR3 is built from 12 residues. CDR1 and CDR2 from the germline V gene are SQVTM and ANQGSEA. Between the trimmed V and J ends, which lost 6 bases and 9 bases, there was a span of 17 bases. As DNA, the CDR3 is TGCAGCGTAACCACAGGTTCCCGTAGCTACACCTTC. Translating it yields CSVTTGSRSYTF.

The chain is built from TRBV25-1 and TRBJ2-1; D possibly corresponds to TRBD2 (5 bases). Germline V gene data show CDR1 as MGHDK and CDR2 as SYGVNS. With 5 bases removed from V and 4 bases from J, the gap between germline ends came to 15 bases. The CDR3 is 15 residues long. The CDR3 nucleotides are TGTGCCAGCAGTCCCGGGATTTCAGGTTACAATGAGCAGTTCTTC. It yields the protein CASSPGISGYNEQFF.

The chain employs TRBV19 and TRBJ1-5, with TRBD1 identical over 7 bases. This CDR3 is 15 amino acids long. Per the germline V gene, CDR1 is LNHDA and CDR2 is SQIVND (reference sequence). V lost 5 bases and J lost 2; bases outside the gene matches: 6. CDR3 nucleotide sequence: TGTGCCAGTAGTCCTCCCAGGGGGGGCAATCAGCCCCAGCATTTT. Protein product: CASSPPRGGNQPQHF.

This clone was observed once. The chain joins TRBV10-3 to TRBJ1-1, with a possible D match to TRBD1 (5 bases). CDR1 ENHRY and CDR2 SYGVKD come from the germline V gene. Trimming pared 3 bases from V and 3 bases from J, leaving 11 bases between. The CDR3 runs to 14 residues. The CDR3 reads CAISERGMDTEAFF. DNA for the CDR3: TGTGCCATCAGTGAAAGGGGTATGGACACTGAAGCTTTCTTT.

The V gene is TRBV24-1, the J gene TRBJ1-5; the D is unclear. The CDR3 sequence is 13 residues long. From germline, CDR1 is KGHDR and CDR2 SFDVKD. V was clipped by 9 bases and J by 2 bases, with 10 bases between them. The CDR3 spells CATGLAGNQPQHF. The CDR3 bases are TGTGCCACCGGGTTAGCTGGCAATCAGCCCCAGCATTTT.

The rearrangement joins TRBV10-1 to TRBJ2-1, with D perhaps matching TRBD1 (5 bases). CDR1 WNHNN and CDR2 SYGVQD come from the germline V gene (reference sequence). V was shortened by 4 bases and J by 5 bases, with 9 bases between the two germline ends. The CDR3 consists of 13 residues. In DNA form, the CDR3 reads TGCGCCAGCAGTGGGCGACAGAACAATGAGCAGTTCTTC. It encodes CASSGRQNNEQFF.

This sequence joins TRBV5-8 and TRBJ2-3; a possible D gene is TRBD2 (6 bases). Looked up from germline, CDR1 is SGHTS and CDR2 is YDEGEE. This CDR3 is built from 14 residues. The V end was cut by 2 bases, the J end by 9 bases, with 16 bases between. The CDR3 DNA follows: TGTGCCAGCAGCTTATCGGGGGACGGGTGGACGCAGTATTTT. It yields the protein CASSLSGDGWTQYF.

The J gene is TRBJ2-7, the V gene TRBV6-1, with D perhaps matching TRBD1 (6 bases). This CDR3 has 14 residues. V gave up 2 bases and J gave up 1 base, with 9 bases separating them. From germline, CDR1 is MNHNS and CDR2 SASEGT. CDR3 protein: CASSERTVSYEQYF. CDR3 nucleotide sequence: TGTGCCAGCAGTGAACGGACAGTGTCCTACGAGCAGTACTTC.

The chain joins TRBV9 to TRBJ1-1, with D perhaps matching TRBD1 (6 bases). V lost 4 bases, J lost 3 bases, and 22 bases lay in between. Germline CDR1 reads SGDLS; CDR2 reads YYNGEE. The CDR3 loop spans 17 amino acids. The CDR3 region has the DNA TGTGCCAGCAGCCTCGAAGGTGGGGGCTCCGGTCACACTGAAGCTTTCTTT. Translated: CASSLEGGGSGHTEAFF.

The table lists this clone with a few counts. The V gene is TRBV9, the J gene TRBJ2-2; a weak D match, TRBD1 (7 bases). This CDR3 contains 16 residues. Germline V CDR1 and CDR2: SGDLS, YYNGEE. The V end lost 4 bases, the J end lost 6 bases, and 19 bases lay between the germline ends. The CDR3 coding sequence is TGTGCCAGCAGCTCACATCAGGGGGGCGCAGCCGGGGAGCTGTTTTTT. This codes for CASSSHQGGAAGELFF.

CDR3 bases: TGTGCCAGCAGCCGGATGACTAGCGGGATTGGAGAGCAGTACTTC. Its translation: CASSRMTSGIGEQYF. The chain joins TRBV5-5 to TRBJ2-7; TRBD2 agrees at 11 bases. Germline-derived CDR1 and CDR2 are SGHKS and YYEKEE (reference sequence). V trimming: 4 bases; J trimming: 7 bases; junction bases outside the gene matches: 10. The CDR3 has 15 amino acids.

The V gene is TRBV7-2, the J gene TRBJ2-5, with D tentatively TRBD1 (6 bases). Germline-derived CDR1 and CDR2 are SGHTA and FQGNSA. The V gene lost 8 bases and the J gene lost 0 bases, with 10 bases spanning the gap. This CDR3 has 13 residues. The DNA for the CDR3 is TGTGCCAGCGCCCGACAGGACCAAGAGACCCAGTACTTC. It specifies CASARQDQETQYF.

The chain carries TRBV7-9 and TRBJ2-2; perhaps TRBD1 as D (6 bases). The ends were cut back, 3 bases at V and 7 bases at J, with 18 bases in the middle. There are 16 residues in the CDR3. The germline V gene has CDR1 SEHNR and CDR2 FQNEAQ (reference sequence). The CDR3 bases are TGTGCCAGCAGCTTTCGTCTTGGGACATCTAGCGGGGAGCTGTTTTTT. It yields the protein CASSFRLGTSSGELFF.

The chain recombines TRBV7-9 with TRBJ2-7; TRBD1 aligns across 7 bases. V lost 4 bases to trimming and J lost 1 base; unmatched junction nucleotides: 4. The CDR3 spans 14 residues. Germline V gene lookup returns CDR1 SEHNR and CDR2 FQNEAQ (reference sequence). This CDR3 is CASSYGQESYEQYF. CDR3 nucleotide sequence: TGTGCCAGCAGCTATGGACAGGAGTCCTACGAGCAGTACTTC.

The count of this clone is one. V gene TRBV4-3 combines with J gene TRBJ2-3; D perhaps matches TRBD2 (6 bases). From germline, CDR1 is LGHNA and CDR2 YSLEER. CDR3 size: 15 residues. Trimming pared 3 bases from V and 2 bases from J, leaving 12 bases between. CDR3 nucleotide sequence: TGCGCCAGCAGCCAGCAGGCGGGAACCACAGATACGCAGTATTTT. Translating gives CASSQQAGTTDTQYF.

Remarks on this clone: In the same sample, other DNA sequences code for this CDR3. V gene TRBV6-2 or TRBV6-3 combines with J gene TRBJ2-2; D remains ambiguous. This CDR3 spans 13 amino acids. CDR1 MNHEY and CDR2 SVGEGT come from the germline V gene. Trimming removed 2 bases from V and 2 bases from J, with 3 bases in between. CDR3 residues: CASSYQNTGELFF. In DNA form, the CDR3 reads TGTGCCAGCAGTTACCAAAACACCGGGGAGCTGTTTTTT.

The rearrangement uses TRBV12-3 or TRBV12-4 and TRBJ1-5, with TRBD1 matching over 7 bases. The CDR3 has 12 amino acids. J was trimmed by 5 bases and V by 5 bases; bases with no gene match: 0. CDR3 sequence (DNA): TGTGCCAGCAGTGGGACAGATCAGCCCCAGCATTTT. It yields the protein CASSGTDQPQHF.

V gene TRBV25-1 combines with J gene TRBJ2-7, with 15 bases aligning to TRBD2. Looked up from germline, CDR1 is MGHDK and CDR2 is SYGVNS. There are 18 residues in the CDR3. The V segment lost 6 bases and the J segment 2 bases; nucleotides outside the gene matches: 11. This chain's CDR3 is CASSPRTSGREGTYEQYF. CDR3 sequence (DNA): TGTGCCAGCAGCCCTCGGACTAGCGGGAGGGAAGGGACCTACGAGCAGTACTTC.

The chain has TRBV5-6 and TRBJ2-1, with 9 bases aligning to TRBD1. CDR1 is SGHDT, CDR2 YYEEEE, per germline. V lost 1 base to trimming and J lost 5 bases; unmatched junction nucleotides: 7. This CDR3 contains 16 residues. The CDR3 nucleotides read TGTGCCAGCAGCTTGCATCTAGGGACAGGGAACAATGAGCAGTTCTTC. It is translated as CASSLHLGTGNNEQFF.

V and J are TRBV7-3 and TRBJ2-2; TRBD2 is a possible D gene (6 bases). Looked up from germline, CDR1 is SGHTA and CDR2 is FQGTGA. The CDR3 has 13 amino acids. Between the trimmed V and J ends, which lost 4 bases and 8 bases, there was a span of 11 bases. CDR3 amino acids: CASSSRGMGELFF. CDR3 coding DNA: TGTGCCAGCAGCTCCCGGGGGATGGGGGAGCTGTTTTTT.